The entry below describes one T cell receptor beta chain. Its antigen is unknown. CDR3 size: 16 residues. With 2 bases removed from V and 7 bases from J, the gap between germline ends came to 18 bases. CDR1 and CDR2 from the germline V gene are SGHDN and FVKESK. The data derive from a study of beta chain features in type 1 diabetes. Study results and caveats: Type 1 diabetes patients had VDJ junctions that carried fewer insertions and more deletions. Type 1 diabetes patients showed a moderate but significant shortening of TCRB CDR3s in all four CD4+ subsets. It was among patients, rather than healthy donors, that naive, central memory and Treg TCRB repertoires appeared more similar.

The whole isolated RNA underwent reverse transcription, so sequencing captured expressed TCRB transcripts. Each sample of naive, central memory or regulatory T cells had, on average, approximately 3.5 million reads. Clones were sequenced by immunoSEQ multiplex PCR, and TCRdb holds only the in-frame ones, with some missing. The repertoire holds roughly 150,000 clones, with over 8.5% as singletons. The clonotype originates from a man younger than 30 in good health. J is TRBJ2-1 and V is TRBV14; D is ambiguous. Sequences were obtained from central memory CD4+ T cells from blood. This CDR3 is CASSQSTRIFRNEQFF. The DNA of the CDR3 is TGTGCCAGCAGCCAATCGACGAGAATTTTTAGAAATGAGCAGTTCTTC.